This TCR beta chain was recorded in a study of T cells in Graves' hyperthyroidism and ophthalmopathy. CDR3 size: 13 residues. Per the germline V gene, CDR1 is LGHDT and CDR2 is YNNKEL (reference sequence). Amplification targeted TCR beta CDR3 regions from RNA transcripts. The primer set for the first-round RT-PCR of the TCR CDR3 was HTBI. TCRdb passed the multiplex PCR reads through MiXCR, listing each CDR3 protein once. This table has under 350,000 distinct CDR3 sequences, roughly 18% appearing once. Concerning this clonotype: Just one base apart from a much larger clone, this may be a read error.

This clonotype was sampled from a woman between 50 and 59 years old with Graves' hyperthyroidism. The chain has TRBV3-1 and TRBJ2-5; TRBD1 matches 7 bases. Sequencing used blood. The CDR3: CASSRGGEETRYF. For the CDR3, the DNA is TGTGCCAGCAGCCGAGGGGGCGAAGAGACCCGGTACTTC.